The sample holds one count of the clone carrying this T cell receptor (beta chain). This specimen belongs to a study of blood T cell repertoires in COVID-19. Study details: Researchers got acute and convalescent COVID-19 samples from the United States, Italy and Spain. The cDNA or gDNA used as material had been derived from T cells, B-cell-depleted T cells, or PBMCs.

In the original workflow: From reference gene primer amplification, estimates of nucleated cell counts were derived. The assay was immunoSEQ multiplex PCR, and TCRdb's table has in-frame clones only and misses some. D and trimming were read from the DNA, whereas the V and J calls and clone size are those reported in that table. The sample lists roughly 120,000 clones; about nine tenths were seen once. Sequenced sample: peripheral blood. The TCR originated in a man between 65 and 85 years old who had recovered from COVID-19.

The CDR3 sequence: CATSREGGAVYGYTF. In DNA form, the CDR3 reads TGTGCCACCAGCAGAGAGGGGGGGGCCGTCTATGGCTACACCTTC. The chain links TRBV15 to TRBJ1-2, with D possibly matching TRBD1 (6 bases). V dropped 0 bases and J dropped 4 bases, with 12 bases sitting between them. The CDR3 length is 15 residues. Looked up from germline, CDR1 is LNHNV and CDR2 is YYDKDF (reference sequence).